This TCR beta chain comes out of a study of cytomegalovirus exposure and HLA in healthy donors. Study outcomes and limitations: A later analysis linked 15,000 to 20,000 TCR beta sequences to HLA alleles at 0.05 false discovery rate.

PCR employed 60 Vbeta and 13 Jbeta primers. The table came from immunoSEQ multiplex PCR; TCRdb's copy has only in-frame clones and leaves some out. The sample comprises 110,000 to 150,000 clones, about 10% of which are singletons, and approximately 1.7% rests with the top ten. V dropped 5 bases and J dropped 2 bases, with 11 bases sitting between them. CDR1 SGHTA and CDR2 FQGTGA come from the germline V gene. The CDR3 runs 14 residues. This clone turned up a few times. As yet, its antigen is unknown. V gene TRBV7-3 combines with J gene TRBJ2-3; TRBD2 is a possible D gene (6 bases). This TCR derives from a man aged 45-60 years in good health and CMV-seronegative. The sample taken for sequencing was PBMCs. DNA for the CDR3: TGTGCCAGCAGCCCTGGGACTTCCACAGATACGCAGTATTTT. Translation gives CASSPGTSTDTQYF.